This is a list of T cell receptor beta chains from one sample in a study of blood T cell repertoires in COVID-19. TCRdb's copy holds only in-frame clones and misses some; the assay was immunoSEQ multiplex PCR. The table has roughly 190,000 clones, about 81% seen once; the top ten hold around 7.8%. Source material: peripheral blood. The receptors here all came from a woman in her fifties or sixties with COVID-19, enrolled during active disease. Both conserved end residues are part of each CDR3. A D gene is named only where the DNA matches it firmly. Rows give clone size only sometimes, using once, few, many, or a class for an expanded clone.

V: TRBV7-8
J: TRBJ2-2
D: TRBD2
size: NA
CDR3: CASSFGGGTNTGELFF
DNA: TGTGCCAGCAGCTTCGGGGGAGGGACGAACACCGGGGAGCTGTTTTTT

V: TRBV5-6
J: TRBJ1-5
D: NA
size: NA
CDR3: CASSFQGSNQPQHF
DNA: TGTGCCAGCAGCTTCCAGGGAAGCAATCAGCCCCAGCATTTT

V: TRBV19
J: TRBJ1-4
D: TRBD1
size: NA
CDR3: CASSTNRGTNEKLFF
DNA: TGTGCCAGTAGTACGAACAGGGGAACTAATGAAAAACTGTTTTTT

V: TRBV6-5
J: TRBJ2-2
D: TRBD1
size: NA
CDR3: CASSYFGQGHTGELFF
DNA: TGTGCCAGCAGTTACTTTGGACAGGGTCACACCGGGGAGCTGTTTTTT

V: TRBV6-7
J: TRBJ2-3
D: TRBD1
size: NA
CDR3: CASSRDRSTDTQYF
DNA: TGTGCCAGCAGTCGGGACAGAAGCACAGATACGCAGTATTTT

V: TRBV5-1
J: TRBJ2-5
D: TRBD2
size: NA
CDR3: CASSLTSGAQETQYF
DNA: TGCGCCAGCAGCTTGACTAGCGGGGCCCAAGAGACCCAGTACTTC

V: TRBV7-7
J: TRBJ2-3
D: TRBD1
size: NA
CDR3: CASSSDREDTQYF
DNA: TGTGCTAGCAGCTCCGACAGGGAAGATACGCAGTATTTT

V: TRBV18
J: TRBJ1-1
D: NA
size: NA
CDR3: CASSPRRGGKENTEAFF
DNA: TGTGCCAGCTCACCAAGGAGGGGCGGAAAGGAGAACACTGAAGCTTTCTTT

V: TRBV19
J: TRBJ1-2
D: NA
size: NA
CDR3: CASSIAPDRANYGYTF
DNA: TGTGCCAGTAGTATAGCCCCCGACAGAGCTAACTATGGCTACACCTTC

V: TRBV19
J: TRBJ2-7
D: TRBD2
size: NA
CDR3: CASSIGTSGSYEQYF
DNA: TGTGCCAGTAGTATAGGGACTAGCGGGAGCTACGAGCAGTACTTC

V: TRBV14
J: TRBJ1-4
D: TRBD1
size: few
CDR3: CASSRTGQGGEKLFF
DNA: TGTGCCAGCAGCCGAACGGGACAGGGAGGTGAAAAACTGTTTTTT

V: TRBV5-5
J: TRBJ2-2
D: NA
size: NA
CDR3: CASSLMTVGGELFF
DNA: TGTGCCAGCAGCTTGATGACAGTAGGGGGGGAGCTGTTTTTT

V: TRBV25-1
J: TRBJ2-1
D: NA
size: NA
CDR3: CASSEQGNEQFF
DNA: TGTGCCAGCAGTGAACAGGGGAATGAGCAGTTCTTC

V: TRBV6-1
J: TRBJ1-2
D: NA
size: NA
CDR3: CASSEGVGDYGYTF
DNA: TGTGCCAGCAGTGAAGGCGTAGGGGACTATGGCTACACCTTC

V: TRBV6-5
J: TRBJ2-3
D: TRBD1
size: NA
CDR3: CASSGQDFTDTQYF
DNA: TGTGCCAGCAGCGGACAGGATTTCACAGATACGCAGTATTTT

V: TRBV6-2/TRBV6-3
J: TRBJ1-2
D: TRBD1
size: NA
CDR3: CASSYRQGAPYGYTF
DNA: TGTGCCAGCAGTTACCGGCAGGGGGCTCCTTATGGCTACACCTTC

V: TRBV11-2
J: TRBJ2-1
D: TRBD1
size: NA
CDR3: CASSIRTGYNEQFF
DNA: TGTGCCAGCAGCATCAGGACAGGGTATAATGAGCAGTTCTTC

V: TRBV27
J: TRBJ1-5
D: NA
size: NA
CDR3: CASSLVYRDQPQHF
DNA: TGTGCCAGCAGTTTGGTTTACCGAGATCAGCCCCAGCATTTT

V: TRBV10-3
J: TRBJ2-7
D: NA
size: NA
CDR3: CAIGTGIEQYF
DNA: TGTGCCATCGGCACAGGGATCGAGCAGTACTTC

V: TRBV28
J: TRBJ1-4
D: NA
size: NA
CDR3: CASSLGSRGKLFF
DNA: TGTGCCAGCAGTTTAGGAAGTCGGGGGAAACTGTTTTTT

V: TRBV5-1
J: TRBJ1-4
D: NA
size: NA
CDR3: CASSPGRANEKLFF
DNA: TGCGCCAGCAGCCCGGGAAGGGCTAATGAAAAACTGTTTTTT

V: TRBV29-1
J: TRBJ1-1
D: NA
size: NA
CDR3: CSATIRGGRTEAFF
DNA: TGCAGCGCGACAATCAGGGGCGGTAGAACTGAAGCTTTCTTT

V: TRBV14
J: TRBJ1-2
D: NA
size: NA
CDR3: CASSQDLVGYGYTF
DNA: TGTGCCAGCAGCCAAGATTTAGTCGGGTATGGCTACACCTTC

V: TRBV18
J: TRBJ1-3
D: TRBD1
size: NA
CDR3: CASSPPGQGITIYF
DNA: TGTGCCAGCTCACCCCCGGGACAGGGTATCACCATATATTTT

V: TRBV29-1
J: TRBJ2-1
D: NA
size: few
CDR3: CSVGSGHTTGNEQFF
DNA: TGCAGCGTTGGATCCGGCCACACAACAGGGAATGAGCAGTTCTTC

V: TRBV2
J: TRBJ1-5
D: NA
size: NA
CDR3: CASSEGGRRAHQPQHF
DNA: TGTGCCAGCAGTGAAGGGGGGCGGCGGGCACATCAGCCCCAGCATTTT

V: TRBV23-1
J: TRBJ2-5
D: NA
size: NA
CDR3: CARTGRGETQYF
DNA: TGCGCCAGGACAGGGCGGGGAGAGACCCAGTACTTC

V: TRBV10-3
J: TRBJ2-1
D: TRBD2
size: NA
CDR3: CAISEPGLGSGNEQFF
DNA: TGTGCCATCAGTGAGCCGGGACTAGGTTCCGGCAATGAGCAGTTCTTC

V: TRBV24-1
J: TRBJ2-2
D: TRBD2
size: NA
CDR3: CATSDLGGAGDAGELFF
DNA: TGTGCCACCAGTGATTTAGGCGGGGCGGGAGATGCTGGGGAGCTGTTTTTT

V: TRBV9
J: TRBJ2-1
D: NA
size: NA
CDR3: CASSVGLLGRTSYNEQFF
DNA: TGTGCCAGCAGCGTAGGTTTATTGGGGCGCACCTCCTACAATGAGCAGTTCTTC

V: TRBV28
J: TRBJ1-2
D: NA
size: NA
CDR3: CASSLLAGPYGYTF
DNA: TGTGCCAGCAGTTTGTTGGCAGGGCCTTATGGCTACACCTTC

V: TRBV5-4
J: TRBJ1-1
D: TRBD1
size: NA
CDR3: CASSGSRDRLHAFF
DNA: TGTGCCAGCAGCGGGTCCCGGGACAGACTCCATGCTTTCTTT

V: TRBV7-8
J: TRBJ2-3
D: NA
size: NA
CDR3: CASSLGASGHSDTQYF
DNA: TGTGCCAGCAGCTTAGGAGCAAGTGGGCATTCAGATACGCAGTATTTT

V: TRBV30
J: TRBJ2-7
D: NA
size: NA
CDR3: CAWSYFYEQYF
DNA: TGTGCCTGGAGTTACTTCTACGAGCAGTACTTC

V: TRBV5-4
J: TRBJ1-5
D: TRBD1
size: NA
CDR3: CASSLGAGQGQPQHF
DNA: TGTGCCAGCAGCTTGGGAGCGGGACAGGGCCAGCCCCAGCATTTT

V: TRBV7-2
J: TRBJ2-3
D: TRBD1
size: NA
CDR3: CASSLAGDSSDTQYF
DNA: TGTGCCAGCAGCTTAGCCGGGGACAGTTCAGATACGCAGTATTTT

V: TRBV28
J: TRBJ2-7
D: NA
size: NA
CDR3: CASSPGLAPSYEQYF
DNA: TGTGCCAGCAGCCCAGGCCTAGCGCCTTCCTACGAGCAGTACTTC

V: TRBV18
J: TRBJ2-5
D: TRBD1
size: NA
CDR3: CASSPGTGEETQYF
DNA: TGTGCCAGCTCACCCGGGACAGGGGAAGAGACCCAGTACTTC

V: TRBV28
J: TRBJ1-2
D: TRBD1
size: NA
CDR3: CASSSAGQGHYGYTF
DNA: TGTGCCAGCAGTTCGGCGGGACAGGGACACTATGGCTACACCTTC

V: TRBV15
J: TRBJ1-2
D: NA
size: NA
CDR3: CATSRDYSGNGYTF
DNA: TGTGCCACCAGCAGAGATTACTCGGGGAATGGCTACACCTTC

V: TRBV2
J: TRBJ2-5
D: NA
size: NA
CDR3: CASSVGEETQYF
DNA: TGTGCCAGCAGTGTAGGGGAAGAGACCCAGTACTTC

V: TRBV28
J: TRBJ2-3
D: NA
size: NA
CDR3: CASSGDTQYF
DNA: TGTGCCAGCAGCGGAGATACGCAGTATTTT

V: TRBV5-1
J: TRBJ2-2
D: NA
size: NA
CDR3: CASSLDPGVFTGELFF
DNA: TGCGCCAGCAGCTTGGACCCAGGGGTGTTCACCGGGGAGCTGTTTTTT

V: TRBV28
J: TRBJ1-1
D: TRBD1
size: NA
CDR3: CASRTTGGNTEAFF
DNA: TGTGCCAGCAGAACGACAGGGGGCAACACTGAAGCTTTCTTT

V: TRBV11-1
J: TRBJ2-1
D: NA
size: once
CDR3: CASSLGSGTHNEQFF
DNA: TGTGCCAGCAGCTTAGGTTCGGGAACCCACAATGAGCAGTTCTTC

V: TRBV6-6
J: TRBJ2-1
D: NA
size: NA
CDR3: CASTPGREQFF
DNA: TGTGCCAGCACCCCCGGCAGGGAGCAGTTCTTC

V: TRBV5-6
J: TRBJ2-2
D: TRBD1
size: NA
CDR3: CASSLGGRGRHGELFF
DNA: TGTGCCAGCAGCTTGGGAGGCAGGGGGCGTCACGGGGAGCTGTTTTTT

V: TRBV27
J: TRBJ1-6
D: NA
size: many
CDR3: CASRTVKGSGNSPLHF
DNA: TGTGCCAGCAGGACCGTTAAGGGGTCAGGGAATTCACCCCTCCACTTT

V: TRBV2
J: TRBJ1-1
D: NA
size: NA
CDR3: CASRDTGRTEAFF
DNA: TGTGCCAGCAGAGATACAGGGCGGACTGAAGCTTTCTTT

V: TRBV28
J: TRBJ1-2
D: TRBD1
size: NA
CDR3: CASSLRTGRRGYTF
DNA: TGTGCCAGCAGCCTGAGGACAGGGCGTCGGGGCTACACCTTC

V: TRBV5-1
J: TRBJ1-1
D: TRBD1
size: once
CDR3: CASSSPGQGNTEAFF
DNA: TGCGCCAGCAGTTCACCGGGACAGGGAAACACTGAAGCTTTCTTT

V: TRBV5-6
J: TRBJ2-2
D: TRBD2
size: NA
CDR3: CASSLVSGTGELFF
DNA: TGTGCCAGCAGCTTGGTTAGCGGGACCGGGGAGCTGTTTTTT

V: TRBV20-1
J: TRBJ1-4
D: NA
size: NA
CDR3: CSASGGGGNNEKLFF
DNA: TGCAGTGCAAGTGGGGGGGGCGGCAATAATGAAAAACTGTTTTTT

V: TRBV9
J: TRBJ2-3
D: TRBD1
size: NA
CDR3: CASSVGDRVWTDTQYF
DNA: TGTGCCAGCAGCGTAGGCGACAGGGTATGGACAGATACGCAGTATTTT

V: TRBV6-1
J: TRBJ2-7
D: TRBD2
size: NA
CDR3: CASSESASGSTSSYEQYF
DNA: TGTGCCAGCAGTGAATCAGCTAGCGGGAGCACCAGCTCCTACGAGCAGTACTTC

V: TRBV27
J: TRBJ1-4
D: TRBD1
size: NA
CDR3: CASRLTGDGEKLFF
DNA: TGTGCCAGCAGATTGACAGGGGACGGTGAAAAACTGTTTTTT

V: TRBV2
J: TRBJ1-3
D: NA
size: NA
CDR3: CASSFGGSGNTIYF
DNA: TGTGCCAGCAGCTTCGGGGGGTCTGGAAACACCATATATTTT

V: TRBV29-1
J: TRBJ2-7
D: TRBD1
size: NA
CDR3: CSAGTGYEQYF
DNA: TGCAGCGCCGGGACAGGGTACGAGCAGTACTTC

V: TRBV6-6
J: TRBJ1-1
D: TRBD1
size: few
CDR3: CASSDRGNTEAFF
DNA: TGTGCCAGTAGCGACAGGGGCAACACTGAAGCTTTCTTT

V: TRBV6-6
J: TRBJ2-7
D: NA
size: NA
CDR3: CASSYRDTSYEQYF
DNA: TGTGCCAGCAGTTACCGGGACACCTCCTACGAGCAGTACTTC